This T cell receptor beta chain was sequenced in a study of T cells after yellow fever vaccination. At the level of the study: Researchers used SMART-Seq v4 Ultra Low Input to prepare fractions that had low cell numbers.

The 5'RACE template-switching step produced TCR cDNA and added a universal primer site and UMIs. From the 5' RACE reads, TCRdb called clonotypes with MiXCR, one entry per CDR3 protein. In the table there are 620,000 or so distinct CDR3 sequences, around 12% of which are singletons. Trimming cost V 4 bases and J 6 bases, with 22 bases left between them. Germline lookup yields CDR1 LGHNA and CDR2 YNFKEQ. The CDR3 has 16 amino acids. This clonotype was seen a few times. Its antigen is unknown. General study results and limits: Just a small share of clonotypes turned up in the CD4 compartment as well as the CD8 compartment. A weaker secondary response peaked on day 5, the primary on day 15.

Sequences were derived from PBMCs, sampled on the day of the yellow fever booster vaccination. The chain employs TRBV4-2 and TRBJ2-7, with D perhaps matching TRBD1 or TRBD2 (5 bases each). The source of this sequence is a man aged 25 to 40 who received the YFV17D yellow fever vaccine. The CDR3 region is CASSPEGSSGVFEQYF. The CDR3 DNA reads TGTGCCAGCAGCCCCGAGGGGTCCAGCGGAGTTTTCGAGCAGTACTTC.